These 20 T cell receptor beta chains were all obtained from the same sample, sequenced in a study of shared clonotypes between healthy human individuals. The protocol was immunoSEQ multiplex PCR, while the TCRdb copy is restricted to in-frame clones and leaves out a portion. Of fewer than 2.5 million clones in the sample, approximately 93% were seen once. The sequencing sample was made of naive CD4+ T cells from PBMCs. Regarding subset: CD45RA+ positively selected. These receptors were taken from a young man in good health. Some clones in this sample may be carry-over from other donors' samples.

The J gene is TRBJ1-1, the V gene TRBV5-1; TRBD1 is a possible D gene (5 bases). Germline loops: CDR1 SGHRS, CDR2 YFSETQ. The germline V and J ends were trimmed by 6 bases and 3 bases, with 18 bases remaining between them. The CDR3 is made up of 15 amino acids. The CDR3: CASTSRRGSDTEAFF. DNA for the CDR3: TGCGCCAGCACGTCCAGGAGGGGATCTGACACTGAAGCTTTCTTT.

The CDR3 reads CASSYSGSATNEKLFF. The DNA of the CDR3 is TGTGCCAGCAGTTACTCGGGGTCGGCAACTAATGAAAAACTGTTTTTT. V gene TRBV6-5 combines with J gene TRBJ1-4; no clear D gene. This CDR3 has 16 amino acids. The V and J ends lost 0 bases and 0 bases respectively, with 8 bases between them. CDR1 is MNHEY, CDR2 SVGAGI, per germline.

This clone came up once. V gene TRBV13 combines with J gene TRBJ1-4; D not certain. The CDR3 spans 12 residues. CDR1 PRHDT and CDR2 FYEKMQ come from the germline V gene (reference sequence). Trimming removed 2 bases at V and 8 bases at J, with 6 bases between. The CDR3 nucleotides read TGTGCCAGCAGCTTATTCCGGGAAAAACTGTTTTTT. Translated, it gives CASSLFREKLFF.

The chain joins TRBV11-2 to TRBJ1-1, with 9 bases lining up with TRBD1. In germline, CDR1 is SGHAT, CDR2 FQNNGV. This CDR3 is 15 amino acids long. The V segment lost 5 bases and the J segment 5 bases; nucleotides outside the gene matches: 9. This chain's CDR3 is CASSPIGTGKTEAFF. Here the CDR3 DNA reads TGTGCCAGCAGCCCCATCGGGACAGGGAAGACTGAAGCTTTCTTT.

The chain carries TRBV15 and TRBJ2-7, with 8 bases identical to TRBD2. This CDR3 contains 15 residues. With V trimmed by 4 bases and J by 7 bases, 12 bases remained unmatched. Germline lookup yields CDR1 LNHNV and CDR2 YYDKDF (reference sequence). CDR3 sequence reads: CATSIMGFGTSEQYF. The CDR3, as DNA: TGTGCCACCAGCATAATGGGGTTCGGGACTAGTGAGCAGTACTTC.

This chain joins TRBV27 and TRBJ2-7, with TRBD1 as a possible D gene (5 bases). The CDR3 is 16 residues long. Trimming took off 5 bases at V and 2 bases at J, with 19 bases between the two ends. Germline CDR1 MNHEY, CDR2 SMNVEV (reference sequence). The CDR3 region is CASSPRGNKGAYEQYF. The CDR3 nucleotides are TGTGCCAGCAGTCCCAGAGGTAACAAAGGGGCCTACGAGCAGTACTTC.

A word on this clone: This sample also contains other DNA sequences that code for the same CDR3. The CDR3 bases are TGTGCCAGCAGCCTGGGGACCAAAGAGACCCAGTACTTC. Translation gives CASSLGTKETQYF. This rearrangement joins TRBV7-7 to TRBJ2-5, with D possibly called TRBD1 or TRBD2 (5 bases each). Germline V CDR1 and CDR2: SSHAT, FNYEAQ (reference sequence). The CDR3 totals 13 residues. V lost 5 bases, J lost 3 bases, and 10 bases lay in between. Together with reference TRBV7-7 and TRBJ2-5, the CDR3 gives the full variable domain: GAGVSQSPRYKVTKRGQDVTLRCDPISSHATLYWYQQALGQGPEFLTYFNYEAQPDKSGLPSDRFSAERPEGSISTLTIQRTEQRDSAMYRCASSLGTKETQYFGPGTRLLVL.

The chain employs TRBV15 and TRBJ2-1, with D tentatively TRBD2 (6 bases). Trimming shortened V by 5 bases and J by 9 bases, and 14 bases separated the two germline ends. Germline V gene data show CDR1 as LNHNV and CDR2 as YYDKDF (reference sequence). This CDR3 is built from 13 residues. The CDR3 is CATSGRRVGEQFF. CDR3 DNA sequence: TGTGCCACCAGCGGAAGGAGGGTCGGTGAGCAGTTCTTC.

This rearrangement joins TRBV23-1 to TRBJ1-3; possibly TRBD1 for D (5 bases). TRBV23-1 has ORF status, its function being uncertain. This CDR3 comprises 16 residues. Trimming took off 2 bases at V and 0 bases at J, with 11 bases between the two ends. CDR3 sequence reads: CASSQKDTCSGNTIYF. The CDR3 region has the DNA TGCGCCAGCAGTCAAAAGGACACCTGCTCTGGAAACACCATATATTTT.

The rearrangement links TRBV29-1 to TRBJ1-5; D is perhaps TRBD1 (5 bases). Germline CDR1 reads SQVTM; CDR2 reads ANQGSEA. The CDR3 is 14 amino acids. V was cut by 6 bases and J by 0 bases, with 12 bases left in between. CDR3 nucleotides: TGCAGCGTCTCGGCAGGGTTTAGCAATCAGCCCCAGCATTTT. Its translation is CSVSAGFSNQPQHF.

The chain joins TRBV6-6 to TRBJ2-7; 7 bases match TRBD2. Per the germline V gene, CDR1 is MNHNY and CDR2 is SVGAGI (reference sequence). Trimming cost V 7 bases and J 3 bases; bases outside gene matches: 6. The CDR3 is made up of 13 amino acids. The CDR3: CASKRGTNYEQYF. DNA of the CDR3: TGTGCCAGCAAGCGGGGCACAAACTACGAGCAGTACTTC.

The chain uses TRBV5-1 and TRBJ2-7; 7 bases fit TRBD1. Germline trimming cut 4 bases from V and 4 bases from J; bases unmatched to any gene: 8. The V gene's germline CDR1 is SGHRS and CDR2 YFSETQ. The CDR3 runs 14 residues. The CDR3 region has the DNA TGCGCCAGCAGCCCCGGGACAGCCGGTTACGAGCAGTACTTC. Translating gives CASSPGTAGYEQYF.

A remark on this clone: Germline and junction disagree at one end, which may indicate a read error. The same CDR3 also results from other DNA sequences found in this sample. The rearrangement links TRBV7-2 to TRBJ2-1; 9 nucleotides align to TRBD2. This CDR3 comprises 15 residues. CDR1 SGHTA and CDR2 FQGNSA come from the germline V gene. For the CDR3, the DNA is TGTGCCAGCAGCCTAGCGGGACCCTCCTACAATGAGCAGTTCTTC. Translating gives CASSLAGPSYNEQFF.

This chain's CDR3 is CASSEMPGQTQYF. Written as DNA, the CDR3 is TGTGCCAGCAGTGAAATGCCCGGGCAGACCCAGTACTTC. This chain connects TRBV6-1 to TRBJ2-5; unclear D gene. The germline V gene encodes CDR1 MNHNS and CDR2 SASEGT. The V end lost 2 bases, the J end lost 6 bases, and 10 bases lay between the germline ends. The CDR3 runs 13 residues.

This rearrangement joins TRBV11-3 to TRBJ2-2; D gene unclear. This CDR3 is built from 15 residues. CDR1 and CDR2 (germline): SGHNT, YENEEA. V lost 1 base and J lost 0, with 6 bases in between. The CDR3 loop is CASSLVAANTGELFF. The CDR3 nucleotides are TGTGCCAGCAGCTTAGTGGCGGCGAACACCGGGGAGCTGTTTTTT.

In the case of this clone: Other DNA variants within this sample encode the same CDR3. This chain links TRBV7-2 with TRBJ2-7; TRBD2 is a possible D gene (5 bases). This CDR3 comprises 13 residues. Germline V gene data show CDR1 as SGHTA and CDR2 as FQGNSA. V lost 1 base and J lost 3, with 7 bases in between. The CDR3 loop is CASSLGRGYEQYF. The CDR3 nucleotides are TGTGCCAGCAGCTTAGGTCGGGGCTACGAGCAGTACTTC.

Regarding this clone: Distinct nucleotide sequences in the sample also encode this CDR3. V usage is TRBV5-1 and J usage is TRBJ2-7; TRBD1 is a possible D gene (5 bases). The CDR3 is made up of 14 amino acids. Deletions cut 2 bases from V and 2 bases from J, with 11 bases between. CDR1 and CDR2 from the germline V gene are SGHRS and YFSETQ. The CDR3 reads CASSFSGSPYEQYF. CDR3 in DNA: TGCGCCAGCAGCTTTTCAGGGTCGCCCTACGAGCAGTACTTC.

J is TRBJ2-3 and V is TRBV21-1; the listed D gene, TRBD2, was not tested against the DNA. TRBV21-1 is a listed pseudogene. CDR3 size: 13 residues. The CDR3 protein is CAITKVRRGTQYF. The CDR3 DNA follows: TGTGCCATCACCAAGGTGAGGCGAGGTACGCAGTATTTT.

The chain uses TRBV9 and TRBJ2-1; no reliable D call. The CDR3 consists of 13 residues. V was trimmed by 0 bases and J by 6 bases, leaving 7 bases between them. Germline V gene lookup returns CDR1 SGDLS and CDR2 YYNGEE. CDR3 sequence (DNA): TGTGCCAGCAGCGTAGAGTATCTCAATGAGCAGTTCTTC. It yields the protein CASSVEYLNEQFF.

This chain's CDR3 is CASTMGWGQGSEAFF. In DNA, the CDR3 is TGTGCCAGTACCATGGGTTGGGGACAGGGCTCTGAAGCTTTCTTT. V usage is TRBV19 and J usage is TRBJ1-1; 9 bases align to TRBD1. Germline trimming cut 7 bases from V and 6 bases from J; bases unmatched to any gene: 12. Germline lookup yields CDR1 LNHDA and CDR2 SQIVND (reference sequence). The CDR3 covers 15 residues.